A single sample is the source of the 5 T cell receptor beta chains below, sequenced in a study of blood T cell repertoires in COVID-19. Using immunoSEQ multiplex PCR, the repertoire was profiled, and TCRdb retains in-frame clones only, with some absent. The data hold 450,000 to 600,000 clones, with approximately 90% observed a single time. The source material was PBMCs or T cells enriched from blood (not recorded which). The receptors shown here come from a woman in her late teens or twenties who had recovered from COVID-19.

The chain combines TRBV11-2 with TRBJ2-4; tentative D call: TRBD1 (7 bases). The CDR3 has 19 amino acids. The ends were cut back, 4 bases at V and 5 bases at J, with 27 bases in the middle. The germline CDR1 and CDR2 sequences are SGHAT and FQNNGV. The CDR3 DNA is TGTGCCAGCAGCTCCCCAGCGGGTACAACAAGGGGGCAAGAAAACATTCAGTACTTC. Translation: CASSSPAGTTRGQENIQYF.

V gene TRBV27 combines with J gene TRBJ1-6; D possibly corresponds to TRBD1 (6 bases). Germline V lookup: CDR1 MNHEY, CDR2 SMNVEV (reference sequence). V lost 4 bases and J 7 bases, leaving 17 bases between the germline ends. CDR3 length: 16 amino acids. The CDR3 region has the DNA TGTGCCAGCAGTTCTCCTGAGGGGGACCGGAATTCACCCCTCCACTTT. Translating gives CASSSPEGDRNSPLHF.

The V gene is TRBV19, the J gene TRBJ2-1, with TRBD2 identical over 9 bases. This CDR3 contains 15 residues. In germline, CDR1 is LNHDA, CDR2 SQIVND (reference sequence). The trim removed 3 bases at V and 5 bases at J, leaving 5 bases unmatched. CDR3 in amino acids: CASSMGLAGNNEQFF. The DNA for the CDR3 is TGTGCCAGTAGTATGGGTCTAGCGGGGAACAATGAGCAGTTCTTC.

The chain links TRBV19 to TRBJ1-5; tentatively, D is TRBD1 (6 bases). The CDR3 totals 12 residues. Trimming left V 3 bases short and J 7 bases short, with 7 bases between. Germline values: CDR1 LNHDA, CDR2 SQIVND (reference sequence). The CDR3 reads CASSIQGQPQHF. Here the CDR3 DNA reads TGTGCCAGTAGTATTCAGGGGCAGCCCCAGCATTTT.

CDR3 sequence reads: CASNSGGVDGYTF. The CDR3 DNA sequence: TGTGCCAGCAACTCTGGGGGGGTAGATGGCTACACCTTC. The chain couples TRBV5-6 to TRBJ1-2; tentative D call: TRBD1 (5 bases). Trimming left V 6 bases short and J 6 bases short, with 15 bases between. Per germline, CDR1 SGHDT and CDR2 YYEEEE. The CDR3 has 13 residues.